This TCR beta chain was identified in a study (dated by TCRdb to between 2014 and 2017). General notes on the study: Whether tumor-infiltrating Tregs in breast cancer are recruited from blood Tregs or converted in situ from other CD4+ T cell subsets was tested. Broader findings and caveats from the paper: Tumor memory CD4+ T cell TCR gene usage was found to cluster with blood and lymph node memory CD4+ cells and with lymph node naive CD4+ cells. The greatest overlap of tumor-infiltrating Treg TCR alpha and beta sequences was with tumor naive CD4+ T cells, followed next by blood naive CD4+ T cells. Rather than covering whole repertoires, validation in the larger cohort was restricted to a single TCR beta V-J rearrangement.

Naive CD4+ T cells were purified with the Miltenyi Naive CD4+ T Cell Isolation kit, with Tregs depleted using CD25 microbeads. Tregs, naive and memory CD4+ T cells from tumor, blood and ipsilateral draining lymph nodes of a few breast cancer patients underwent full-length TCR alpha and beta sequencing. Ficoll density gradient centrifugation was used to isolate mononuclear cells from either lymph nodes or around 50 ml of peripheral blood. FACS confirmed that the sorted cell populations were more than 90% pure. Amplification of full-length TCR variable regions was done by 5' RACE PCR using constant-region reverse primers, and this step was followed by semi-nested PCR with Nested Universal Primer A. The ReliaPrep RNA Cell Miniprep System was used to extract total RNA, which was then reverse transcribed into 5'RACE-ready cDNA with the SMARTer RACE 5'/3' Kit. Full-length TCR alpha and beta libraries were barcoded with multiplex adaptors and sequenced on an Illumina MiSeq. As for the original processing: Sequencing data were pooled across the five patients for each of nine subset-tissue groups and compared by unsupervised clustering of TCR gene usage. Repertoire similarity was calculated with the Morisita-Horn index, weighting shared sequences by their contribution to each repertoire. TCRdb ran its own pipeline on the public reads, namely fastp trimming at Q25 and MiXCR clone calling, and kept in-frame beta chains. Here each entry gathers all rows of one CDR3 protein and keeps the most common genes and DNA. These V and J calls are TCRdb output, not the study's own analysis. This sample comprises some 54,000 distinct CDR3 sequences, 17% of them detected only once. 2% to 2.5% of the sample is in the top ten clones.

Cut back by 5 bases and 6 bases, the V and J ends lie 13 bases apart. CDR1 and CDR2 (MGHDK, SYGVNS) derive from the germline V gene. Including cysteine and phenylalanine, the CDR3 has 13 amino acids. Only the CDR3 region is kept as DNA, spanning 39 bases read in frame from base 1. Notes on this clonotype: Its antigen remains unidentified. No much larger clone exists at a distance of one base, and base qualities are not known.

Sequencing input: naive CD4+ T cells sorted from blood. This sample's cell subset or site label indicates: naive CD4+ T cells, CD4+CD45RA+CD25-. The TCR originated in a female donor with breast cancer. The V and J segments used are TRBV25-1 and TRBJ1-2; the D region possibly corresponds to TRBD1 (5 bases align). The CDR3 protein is CASSHSGTNGYTF. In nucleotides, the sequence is TGTGCCAGCAGTCACTCCGGGACCAATGGCTACACCTTC.